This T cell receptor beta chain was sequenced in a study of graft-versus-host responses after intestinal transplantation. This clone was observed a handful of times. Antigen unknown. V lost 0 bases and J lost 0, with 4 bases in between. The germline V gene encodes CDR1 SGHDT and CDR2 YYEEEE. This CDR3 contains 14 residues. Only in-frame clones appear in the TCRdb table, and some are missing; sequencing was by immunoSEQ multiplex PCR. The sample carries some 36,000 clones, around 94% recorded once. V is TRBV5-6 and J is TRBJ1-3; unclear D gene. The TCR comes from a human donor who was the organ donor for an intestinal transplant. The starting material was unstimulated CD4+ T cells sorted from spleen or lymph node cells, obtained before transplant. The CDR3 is CASSLGFSGNTIYF. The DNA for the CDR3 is TGTGCCAGCAGCTTGGGGTTCTCTGGAAACACCATATATTTT.